These 24 T cell receptor beta chains share one sample of origin, sequenced in a study of technical replicates of blood from a handful of donors. Assay: immunoSEQ multiplex PCR; the TCRdb copy retains only in-frame clones and omits some. The table shows 55,000 to 75,000 clones, with just under 95% occurring only once. Sequenced sample: PBMCs. Every receptor here comes from a human donor in good health. Some clones in this sample may be carry-over from other donors' samples.

The chain recombines TRBV10-1 with TRBJ1-1; D possibly corresponds to TRBD1 (6 bases). The germline V and J ends were trimmed by 5 bases and 0 bases, with 22 bases remaining between them. From germline, CDR1 is WNHNN and CDR2 SYGVQD (reference sequence). This CDR3 has 18 amino acids. CDR3 sequence: CASSYPVLQGRMNTEAFF. CDR3 in DNA: TGCGCCAGCAGTTATCCAGTTCTACAGGGCCGAATGAACACTGAAGCTTTCTTT.

V gene TRBV4-1 combines with J gene TRBJ1-5; D unclear. V lost 2 bases to trimming and J lost 3 bases, with 11 bases between them. CDR1 is MGHRA, CDR2 YSYEKL, per germline. CDR3 size: 15 residues. This chain's CDR3 is CASSQLQITNQPQHF. CDR3 DNA sequence: TGCGCCAGCAGCCAACTTCAGATTACCAATCAGCCCCAGCATTTT.

CDR3 protein: CASSIVTGLWYEQYF. CDR3 DNA: TGTGCCAGTAGTATAGTGACAGGGCTGTGGTACGAGCAGTACTTC. The chain has TRBV19 and TRBJ2-7; 7 bases line up with TRBD1. After removal of 1 base from V and 4 bases from J, the junction contained 7 bases not matched to a gene. This CDR3 has 15 residues. Germline CDR1 and CDR2: LNHDA and SQIVND (reference sequence).

The chain couples TRBV7-9 to TRBJ2-5, with a weak D call TRBD2 (6 bases). The CDR3 totals 13 residues. Per the germline V gene, CDR1 is SEHNR and CDR2 is FQNEAQ (reference sequence). Trimming took off 4 bases at V and 5 bases at J, with 11 bases between the two ends. CDR3 in DNA: TGTGCCAGCAGCTACGGGAGTTCTGAGACCCAGTACTTC. Protein: CASSYGSSETQYF.

The chain recombines TRBV7-2 with TRBJ2-1, with TRBD2 matching over 10 bases. The CDR3 spans 16 residues. Germline V lookup: CDR1 SGHTA, CDR2 FQGNSA. Losses at the gene ends were 1 base for V and 8 bases for J; bases not matched to a gene: 8. CDR3 protein: CASSLEASGGLDEQFF. CDR3 nucleotides: TGTGCCAGCAGCTTAGAGGCTAGCGGGGGCCTGGATGAGCAGTTCTTC.

V usage is TRBV25-1 and J usage is TRBJ1-2, with 8 bases that match TRBD1. Trimming removed 4 bases from V and 4 bases from J; junction bases left unmatched: 11. Germline CDR1 is MGHDK and CDR2 is SYGVNS. The CDR3 covers 16 residues. CDR3 protein: CASSVEGKTGGYGYTF. CDR3 in DNA: TGTGCCAGCAGTGTCGAGGGGAAAACAGGGGGCTATGGCTACACCTTC.

J is TRBJ2-2 and V is TRBV7-2; tentative D call: TRBD2 (6 bases). The CDR3 totals 16 residues. In germline, CDR1 is SGHTA, CDR2 FQGNSA. The V gene lost 5 bases and the J gene lost 4 bases, with 17 bases spanning the gap. The CDR3 loop reads CASSRGEGFGTGELFF. In nucleotides, the CDR3 is TGTGCCAGCAGCCGCGGGGAAGGGTTCGGCACCGGGGAGCTGTTTTTT.

V and J are TRBV5-1 and TRBJ2-1, with 9 bases identical to TRBD2. The CDR3 spans 17 residues. The trim removed 2 bases at V and 7 bases at J, leaving 13 bases unmatched. CDR1 and CDR2 from the germline V gene are SGHRS and YFSETQ. Here the CDR3 DNA reads TGCGCCAGCAGCTTTCCCCCTGCGGGAGGGATTAATAATGAGCAGTTCTTC. Translation gives CASSFPPAGGINNEQFF.

The rearrangement links TRBV5-6 to TRBJ1-5, with D possibly being TRBD1 (6 bases). The V and J ends lost 4 bases and 2 bases respectively, with 22 bases between them. Germline V gives CDR1 SGHDT, CDR2 YYEEEE. This CDR3 is 18 amino acids long. CDR3 amino acids: CASSTSRGGRIGNQPQHF. For the CDR3, the DNA is TGTGCCAGCAGCACCTCGAGGGGGGGGAGGATCGGCAATCAGCCCCAGCATTTT.

The chain has TRBV5-6 and TRBJ1-3, with 8 bases fitting TRBD1. The CDR3 contains 16 residues. Trimming removed 0 bases from V and 2 bases from J; junction bases left unmatched: 4. Germline V gene sequence: CDR1 SGHDT, CDR2 YYEEEE. The CDR3 is CASSLERTGTGNTIYF. In DNA form, the CDR3 reads TGTGCCAGCAGCTTGGAACGGACAGGGACTGGAAACACCATATATTTT.

This chain connects TRBV9 to TRBJ1-6; a possible D gene is TRBD1 (6 bases). The CDR3 is 14 amino acids. V was shortened by 4 bases and J by 8 bases, with 13 bases between the two germline ends. Germline V gene lookup returns CDR1 SGDLS and CDR2 YYNGEE. Here the CDR3 reads CASSTQGRDSPLHF. CDR3 nucleotides: TGTGCCAGCAGCACACAGGGTCGAGATTCACCCCTCCACTTT.

The chain joins TRBV11-2 to TRBJ2-7, with TRBD2 matching 14 bases. Germline lookup yields CDR1 SGHAT and CDR2 FQNNGV. The CDR3 length is 18 residues. V was pared by 2 bases and J by 2 bases, with 8 bases of the junction left unmatched. The CDR3 DNA reads as TGTGCCAGCAGCTTATACGGGACTAGCGGGGGTGTTACCTACGAGCAGTACTTC. Its protein is CASSLYGTSGGVTYEQYF.

The V gene is TRBV4-3, the J gene TRBJ2-6; TRBD2 matches 12 bases. Per the germline V gene, CDR1 is LGHNA and CDR2 is YSLEER. There are 21 residues in the CDR3. Losses at the gene ends were 0 bases for V and 2 bases for J; bases not matched to a gene: 11. The CDR3 nucleotides are TGCGCCAGCAGCCAAGATTGGTCAGCTAGCGGGAGGGGCGCTGGGGCCAACGTCCTGACTTTC. It codes for CASSQDWSASGRGAGANVLTF.

CDR3 sequence (DNA): TGCGCCAGCAGCCAAGACTTCTCTAGCGGGAGCTACGAGCAGTACTTC. Protein sequence: CASSQDFSSGSYEQYF. The chain is built from TRBV4-3 and TRBJ2-7, with 10 nucleotides matching TRBD2. The junction had 5 bases not matched to a gene; V was cut back by 0 bases and J by 3 bases. The CDR3 length is 16 residues. Germline V gives CDR1 LGHNA, CDR2 YSLEER.

This rearrangement joins TRBV7-6 to TRBJ2-3, with D tentatively TRBD1 (6 bases). Germline loops: CDR1 SGHVS, CDR2 FNYEAQ. V lost 1 base, J lost 2 bases, and 13 bases lay in between. This CDR3 comprises 16 residues. CDR3 DNA: TGTGCCAGCAGCTTAGACCGGAGACAGGACACAGATACGCAGTATTTT. This codes for CASSLDRRQDTDTQYF.

The V call is TRBV9, the J call TRBJ2-3, with D possibly matching TRBD2 (5 bases). V was trimmed by 1 base and J by 2 bases, leaving 14 bases between them. CDR3 length: 16 amino acids. Germline V gene sequence: CDR1 SGDLS, CDR2 YYNGEE. The CDR3 loop is CASSVQSSLNTDTQYF. Written as DNA, the CDR3 is TGTGCCAGCAGCGTACAGTCTAGCCTAAACACAGATACGCAGTATTTT. Supplemented by reference TRBV9 and TRBJ2-3, the full variable domain reads DSGVTQTPKHLITATGQRVTLRCSPRSGDLSVYWYQQSLDQGLQFLIQYYNGEERAKGNILERFSAQQFPDLHSELNLSSLELGDSALYFCASSVQSSLNTDTQYFGPGTRLTVL.

The chain uses TRBV5-1 and TRBJ1-5; 12 nucleotides match TRBD1. V dropped 4 bases and J dropped 7; count of bases not matched to a gene: 3. The germline V gene encodes CDR1 SGHRS and CDR2 YFSETQ. The CDR3 covers 14 residues. The CDR3 region is CASSAGTGGQPQHF. The CDR3 region has the DNA TGCGCCAGCAGCGCCGGGACAGGGGGCCAGCCCCAGCATTTT.

The chain links TRBV6-4 to TRBJ2-2; 8 bases line up with TRBD2. Germline V gene data show CDR1 as MRHNA and CDR2 as SNTAGT. This CDR3 region has 14 residues. After removal of 7 bases from V and 3 bases from J, the junction contained 4 bases not matched to a gene. The CDR3 loop is CASTAGGDTGELFF. As DNA, the CDR3 is TGTGCCAGCACGGCGGGAGGAGACACCGGGGAGCTGTTTTTT.

The gene calls are TRBV5-1 and TRBJ2-6; possible D gene TRBD2, 5 bases. V was trimmed by 4 bases and J by 1 base, leaving 9 bases between them. This CDR3 region has 15 residues. Per germline, CDR1 SGHRS and CDR2 YFSETQ. Here the CDR3 DNA reads TGCGCCAGCAGCGGAGGCCAATCTGGGGCCAACGTCCTGACTTTC. Encoded protein: CASSGGQSGANVLTF.

V and J are TRBV7-6 and TRBJ2-1; maybe TRBD2 (5 bases). This CDR3 has 14 amino acids. CDR1 and CDR2 from the germline V gene are SGHVS and FNYEAQ. The V gene lost 4 bases and the J gene lost 8 bases, with 15 bases spanning the gap. The CDR3, as DNA: TGTGCCAGCAGCTCGACTATTCTGGGCGATGAGCAGTTCTTC. Its protein product is CASSSTILGDEQFF.

The CDR3: CASSLTGGSNQPQHF. CDR3 nucleotides: TGTGCCAGCAGCCTGACGGGGGGTAGCAATCAGCCCCAGCATTTT. This chain connects TRBV5-6 to TRBJ1-5; maybe TRBD1 (5 bases). The CDR3 length is 15 residues. V lost 4 bases to trimming and J lost 0 bases, with 11 bases between them. Germline V gene lookup returns CDR1 SGHDT and CDR2 YYEEEE.

This clone was recorded a few times. The CDR3 DNA reads as TGTGCCAGCAGTCCCTTATATGGCTACACCTTC. Amino acid sequence: CASSPLYGYTF. The rearrangement uses TRBV6-1 and TRBJ1-2; no firm D call. CDR1 and CDR2 from the germline V gene are MNHNS and SASEGT. V was clipped by 5 bases and J by 5 bases, with 6 bases between them. CDR3 size: 11 residues.

The V gene is TRBV29-1, the J gene TRBJ2-5; a possible D gene is TRBD2 (5 bases). Trimming took 4 bases from V and 5 from J, leaving 20 bases between them. CDR1 and CDR2 (germline): SQVTM, ANQGSEA. This CDR3 is 15 amino acids long. The CDR3 nucleotides are TGCAGCGTTGGCGATTTGCGGGTCCTAGGGGAGACCCAGTACTTC. Translated: CSVGDLRVLGETQYF.

J is TRBJ2-7 and V is TRBV2, with no clear D. This CDR3 is built from 11 residues. The V and J ends lost 7 bases and 2 bases respectively, with 6 bases between them. Germline lookup yields CDR1 SNHLY and CDR2 FYNNEI. CDR3 loop: CASTFAYEQYF. CDR3 bases: TGTGCCAGCACTTTCGCCTACGAGCAGTACTTC.